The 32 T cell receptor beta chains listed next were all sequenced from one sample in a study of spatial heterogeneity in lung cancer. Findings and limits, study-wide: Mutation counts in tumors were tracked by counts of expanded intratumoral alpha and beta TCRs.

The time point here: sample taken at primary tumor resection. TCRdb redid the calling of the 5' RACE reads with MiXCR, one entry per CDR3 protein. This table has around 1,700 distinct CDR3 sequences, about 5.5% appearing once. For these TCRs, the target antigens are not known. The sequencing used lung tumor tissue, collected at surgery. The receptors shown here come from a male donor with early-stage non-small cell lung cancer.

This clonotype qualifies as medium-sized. The CDR3, as DNA: TGTGCCAGCAGCCGGTGGGGGGGCCGTGGCACAGATACGCAGTATTTT. Translating gives CASSRWGGRGTDTQYF. This chain uses TRBV14 with TRBJ2-3, with a possible D match to TRBD2 (7 bases). CDR1 SGHDN and CDR2 FVKESK come from the germline V gene. The V end lost 4 bases, the J end lost 1 base, and 15 bases lay between the germline ends. CDR3 length: 16 residues.

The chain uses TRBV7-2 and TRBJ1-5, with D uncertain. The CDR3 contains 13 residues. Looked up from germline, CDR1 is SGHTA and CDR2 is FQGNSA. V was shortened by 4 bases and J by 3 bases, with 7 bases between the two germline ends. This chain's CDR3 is CASSSAHNQPQHF. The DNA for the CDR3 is TGTGCCAGCAGCTCGGCCCACAATCAGCCCCAGCATTTT. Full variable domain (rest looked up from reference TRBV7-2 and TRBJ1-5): GAGVSQSPSNKVTEKGKDVELRCDPISGHTALYWYRQSLGQGLEFLIYFQGNSAPDKSGLPSDRFSAERTGGSVSTLTIQRTQQEDSAVYLCASSSAHNQPQHFGDGTRLSIL.

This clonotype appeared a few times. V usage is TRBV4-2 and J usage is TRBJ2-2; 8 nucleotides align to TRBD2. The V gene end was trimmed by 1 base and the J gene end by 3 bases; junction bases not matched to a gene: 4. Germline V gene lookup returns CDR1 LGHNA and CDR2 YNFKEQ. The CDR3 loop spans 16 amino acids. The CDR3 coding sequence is TGTGCCAGCAGCCAAGCTACCGGGGGGGACACCGGGGAGCTGTTTTTT. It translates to CASSQATGGDTGELFF.

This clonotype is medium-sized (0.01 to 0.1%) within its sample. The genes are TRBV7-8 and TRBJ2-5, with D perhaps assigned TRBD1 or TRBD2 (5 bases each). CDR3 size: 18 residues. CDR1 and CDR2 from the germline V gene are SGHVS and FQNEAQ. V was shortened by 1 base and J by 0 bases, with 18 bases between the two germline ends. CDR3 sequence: CASSLGTLGEGYQETQYF. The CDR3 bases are TGTGCCAGCAGCTTAGGGACATTGGGGGAAGGGTACCAAGAGACCCAGTACTTC.

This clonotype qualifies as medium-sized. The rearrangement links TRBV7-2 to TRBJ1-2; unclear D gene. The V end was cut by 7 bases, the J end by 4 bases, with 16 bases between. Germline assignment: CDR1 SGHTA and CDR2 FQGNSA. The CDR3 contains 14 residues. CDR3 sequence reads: CASTFRRAGYGYTF. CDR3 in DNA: TGTGCCAGCACCTTCCGGAGGGCGGGCTATGGCTACACCTTC.

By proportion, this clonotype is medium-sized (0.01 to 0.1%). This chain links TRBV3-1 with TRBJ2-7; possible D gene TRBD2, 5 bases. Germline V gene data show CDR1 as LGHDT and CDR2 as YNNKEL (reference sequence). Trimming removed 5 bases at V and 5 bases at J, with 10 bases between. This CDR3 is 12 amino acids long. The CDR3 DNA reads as TGTGCCAGCAGCACCACTAGTAACGAGCAGTACTTC. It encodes CASSTTSNEQYF.

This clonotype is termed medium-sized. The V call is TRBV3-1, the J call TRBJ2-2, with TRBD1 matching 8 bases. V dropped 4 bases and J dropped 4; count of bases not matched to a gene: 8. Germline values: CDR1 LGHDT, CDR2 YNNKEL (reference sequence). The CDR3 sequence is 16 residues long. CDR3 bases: TGTGCCAGCAGCCCCCCGACAGGGGTGGCCACCGGGGAGCTGTTTTTT. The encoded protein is CASSPPTGVATGELFF.

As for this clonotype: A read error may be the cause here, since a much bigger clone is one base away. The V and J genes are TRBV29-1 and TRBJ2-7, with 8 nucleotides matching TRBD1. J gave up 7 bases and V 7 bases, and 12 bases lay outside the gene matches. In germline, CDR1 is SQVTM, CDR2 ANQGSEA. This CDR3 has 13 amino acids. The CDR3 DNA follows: TGCAGCGGAGGCGGGGCAGGGGGCCAGGAGCAGTACTTC. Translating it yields CSGGGAGGQEQYF.

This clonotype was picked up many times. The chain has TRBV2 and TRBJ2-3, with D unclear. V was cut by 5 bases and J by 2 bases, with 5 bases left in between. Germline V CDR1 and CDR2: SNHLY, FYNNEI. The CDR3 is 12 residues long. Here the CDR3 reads CASSFYTDTQYF. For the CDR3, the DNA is TGTGCCAGCAGTTTTTACACAGATACGCAGTATTTT.

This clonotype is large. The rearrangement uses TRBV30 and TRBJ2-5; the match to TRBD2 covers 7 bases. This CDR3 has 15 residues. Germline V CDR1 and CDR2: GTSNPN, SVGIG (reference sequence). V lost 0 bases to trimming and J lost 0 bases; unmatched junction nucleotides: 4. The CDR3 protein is CAWSVWGGYQETQYF. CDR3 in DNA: TGTGCCTGGAGTGTCTGGGGAGGGTACCAAGAGACCCAGTACTTC.

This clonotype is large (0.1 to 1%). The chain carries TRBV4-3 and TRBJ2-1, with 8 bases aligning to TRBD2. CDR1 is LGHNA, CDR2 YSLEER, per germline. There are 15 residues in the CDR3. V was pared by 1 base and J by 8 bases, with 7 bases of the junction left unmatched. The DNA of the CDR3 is TGCGCCAGCAGCCAAGCGGGGGGGCCTTGGGATGAGCAGTTCTTC. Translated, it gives CASSQAGGPWDEQFF.

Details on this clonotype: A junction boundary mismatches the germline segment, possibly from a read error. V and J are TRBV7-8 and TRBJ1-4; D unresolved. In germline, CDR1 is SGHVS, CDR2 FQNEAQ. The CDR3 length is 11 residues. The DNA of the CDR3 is TGTGCCAGCAGCCAAGGTCGGGGTCTCGTTTTT. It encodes CASSQGRGLVF.

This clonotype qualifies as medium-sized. CDR3 in DNA: TGTGCCTGGAGGGGAAACTCCGGGACAGGGACTGGGGCCAACGTCCTGACTTTC. It encodes CAWRGNSGTGTGANVLTF. The chain joins TRBV30 to TRBJ2-6; 9 positions agree with TRBD1. The ends lost 3 bases at V and 2 bases at J; junction bases unmatched: 11. Germline-derived CDR1 and CDR2 are GTSNPN and SVGIG (reference sequence). The length of the CDR3 is 18 residues.

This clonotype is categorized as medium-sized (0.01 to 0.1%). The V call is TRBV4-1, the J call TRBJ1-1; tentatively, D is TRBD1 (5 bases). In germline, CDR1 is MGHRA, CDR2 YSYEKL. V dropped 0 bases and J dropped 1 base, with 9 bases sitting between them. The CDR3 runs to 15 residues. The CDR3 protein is CASSQDGGPNTEAFF. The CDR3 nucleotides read TGCGCCAGCAGCCAAGATGGGGGTCCGAACACTGAAGCTTTCTTT.

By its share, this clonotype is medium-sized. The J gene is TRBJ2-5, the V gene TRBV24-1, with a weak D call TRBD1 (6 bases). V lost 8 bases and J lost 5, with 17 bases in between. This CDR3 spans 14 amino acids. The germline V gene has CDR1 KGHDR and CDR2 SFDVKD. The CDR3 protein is CATKPGHWGETQYF. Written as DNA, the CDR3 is TGTGCCACCAAGCCGGGACACTGGGGGGAGACCCAGTACTTC.

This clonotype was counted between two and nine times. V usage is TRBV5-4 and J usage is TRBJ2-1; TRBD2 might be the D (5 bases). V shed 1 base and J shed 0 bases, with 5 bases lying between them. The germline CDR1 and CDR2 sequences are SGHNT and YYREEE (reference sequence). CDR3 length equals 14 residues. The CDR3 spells CASSLSGSYNEQFF. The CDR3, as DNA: TGTGCCAGCAGCTTGAGCGGCTCCTACAATGAGCAGTTCTTC.

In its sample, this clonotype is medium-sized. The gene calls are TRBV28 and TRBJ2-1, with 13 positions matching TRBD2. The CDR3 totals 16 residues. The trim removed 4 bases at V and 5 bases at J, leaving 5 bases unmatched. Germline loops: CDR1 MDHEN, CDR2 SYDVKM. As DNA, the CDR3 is TGTGCCAGCAGTTCCCTTGGACTAGCGGGGGACAATGAGCAGTTCTTC. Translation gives CASSSLGLAGDNEQFF.

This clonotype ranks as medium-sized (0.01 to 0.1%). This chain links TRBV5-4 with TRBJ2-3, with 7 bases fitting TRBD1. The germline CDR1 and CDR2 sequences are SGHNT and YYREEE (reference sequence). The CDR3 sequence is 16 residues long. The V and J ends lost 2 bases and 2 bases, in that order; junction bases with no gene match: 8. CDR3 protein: CASSFRLGTDTDTQYF. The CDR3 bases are TGTGCCAGCAGCTTCCGCCTCGGGACAGACACAGATACGCAGTATTTT. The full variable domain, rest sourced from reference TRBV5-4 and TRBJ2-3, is ETGVTQSPTHLIKTRGQQVTLRCSSQSGHNTVSWYQQALGQGPQFIFQYYREEENGRGNFPPRFSGLQFPNYSSELNVNALELDDSALYLCASSFRLGTDTDTQYFGPGTRLTVL.

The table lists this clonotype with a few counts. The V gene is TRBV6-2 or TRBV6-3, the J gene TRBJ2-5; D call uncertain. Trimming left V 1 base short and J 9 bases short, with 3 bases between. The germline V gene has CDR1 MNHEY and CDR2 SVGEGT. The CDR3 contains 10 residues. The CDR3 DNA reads TGTGCCAGCAGTTACTTCCCCCAGTACTTC. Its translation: CASSYFPQYF.

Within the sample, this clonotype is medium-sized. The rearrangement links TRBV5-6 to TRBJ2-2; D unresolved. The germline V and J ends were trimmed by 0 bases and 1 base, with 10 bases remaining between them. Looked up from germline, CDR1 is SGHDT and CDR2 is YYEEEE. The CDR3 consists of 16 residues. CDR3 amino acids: CASSLGAKLNTGELFF. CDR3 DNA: TGTGCCAGCAGCTTGGGAGCCAAACTGAACACCGGGGAGCTGTTTTTT.

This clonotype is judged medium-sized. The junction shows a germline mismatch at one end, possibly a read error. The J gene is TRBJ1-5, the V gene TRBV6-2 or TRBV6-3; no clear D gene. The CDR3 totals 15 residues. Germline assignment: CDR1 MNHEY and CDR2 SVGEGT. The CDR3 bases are TGTGCCAGCAGTCACTCATGGAGGAGCAATCAGCCCCAGCATTTT. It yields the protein CASSHSWRSNQPQHF.

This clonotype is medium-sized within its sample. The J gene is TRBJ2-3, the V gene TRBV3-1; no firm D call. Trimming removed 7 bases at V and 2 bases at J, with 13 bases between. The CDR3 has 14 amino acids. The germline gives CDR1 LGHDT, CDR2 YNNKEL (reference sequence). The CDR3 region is CASKPRRDTDTQYF. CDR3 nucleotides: TGTGCCAGCAAGCCCAGGCGCGACACAGATACGCAGTATTTT.

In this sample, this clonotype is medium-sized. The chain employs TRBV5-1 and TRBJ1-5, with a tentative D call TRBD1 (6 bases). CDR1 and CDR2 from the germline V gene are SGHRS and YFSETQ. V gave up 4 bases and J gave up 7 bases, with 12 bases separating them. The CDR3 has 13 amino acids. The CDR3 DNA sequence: TGCGCCAGCAGCATCGGGACAAGACAGCCCCAGCATTTT. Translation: CASSIGTRQPQHF.

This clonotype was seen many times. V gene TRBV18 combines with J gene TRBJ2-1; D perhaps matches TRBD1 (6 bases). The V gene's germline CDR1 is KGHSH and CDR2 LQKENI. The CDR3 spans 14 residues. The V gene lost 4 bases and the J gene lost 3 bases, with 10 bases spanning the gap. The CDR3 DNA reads TGTGCCAGCTCACACACAGGGTACTACAATGAGCAGTTCTTC. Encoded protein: CASSHTGYYNEQFF.

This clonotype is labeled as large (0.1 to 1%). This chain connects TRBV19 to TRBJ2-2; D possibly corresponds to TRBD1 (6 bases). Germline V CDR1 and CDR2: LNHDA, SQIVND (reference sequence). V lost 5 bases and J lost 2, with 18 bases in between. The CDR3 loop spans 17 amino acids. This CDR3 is CASSLTPTGSNTGELFF. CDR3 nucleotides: TGTGCCAGTAGTCTTACCCCGACAGGTAGTAACACCGGGGAGCTGTTTTTT.

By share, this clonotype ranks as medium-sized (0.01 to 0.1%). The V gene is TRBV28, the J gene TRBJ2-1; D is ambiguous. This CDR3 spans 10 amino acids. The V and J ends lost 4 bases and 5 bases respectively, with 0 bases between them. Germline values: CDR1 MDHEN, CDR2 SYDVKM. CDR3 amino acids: CASSYNEQFF. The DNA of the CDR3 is TGTGCCAGCAGTTACAATGAGCAGTTCTTC.

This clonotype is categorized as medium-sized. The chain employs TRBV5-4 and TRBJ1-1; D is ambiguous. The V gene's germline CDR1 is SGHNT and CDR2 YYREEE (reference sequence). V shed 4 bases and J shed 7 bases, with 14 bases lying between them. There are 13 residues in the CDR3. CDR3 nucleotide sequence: TGTGCCAGCAGCGTTCGGACGTCCATTGAAGCTTTCTTT. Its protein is CASSVRTSIEAFF.

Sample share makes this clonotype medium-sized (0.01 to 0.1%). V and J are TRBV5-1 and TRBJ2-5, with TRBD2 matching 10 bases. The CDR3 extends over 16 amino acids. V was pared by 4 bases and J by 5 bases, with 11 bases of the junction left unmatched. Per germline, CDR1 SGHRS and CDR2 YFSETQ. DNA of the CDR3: TGCGCCAGCAGCCCCGGTAGTACTAGCGGGATGGAGACCCAGTACTTC. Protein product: CASSPGSTSGMETQYF.

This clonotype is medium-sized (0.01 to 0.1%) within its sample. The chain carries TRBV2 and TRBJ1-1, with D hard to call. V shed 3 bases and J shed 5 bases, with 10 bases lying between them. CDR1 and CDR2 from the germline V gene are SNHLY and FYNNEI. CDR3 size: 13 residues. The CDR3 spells CASSETLGTEAFF. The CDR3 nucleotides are TGTGCCAGCAGTGAGACCTTGGGAACTGAAGCTTTCTTT.

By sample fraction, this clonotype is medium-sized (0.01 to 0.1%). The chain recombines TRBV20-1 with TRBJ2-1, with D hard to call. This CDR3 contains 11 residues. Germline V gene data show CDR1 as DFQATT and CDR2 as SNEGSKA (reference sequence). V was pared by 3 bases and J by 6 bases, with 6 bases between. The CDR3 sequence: CSASLSNEQFF. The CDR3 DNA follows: TGCAGTGCTAGTCTTTCCAATGAGCAGTTCTTC.

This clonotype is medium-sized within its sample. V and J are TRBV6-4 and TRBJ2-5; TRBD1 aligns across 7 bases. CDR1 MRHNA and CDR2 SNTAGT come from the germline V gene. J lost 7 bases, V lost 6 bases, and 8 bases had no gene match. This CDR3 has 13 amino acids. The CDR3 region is CASSADRRGTQYF. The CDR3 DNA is TGTGCCAGCAGCGCGGACAGGAGAGGGACCCAGTACTTC.

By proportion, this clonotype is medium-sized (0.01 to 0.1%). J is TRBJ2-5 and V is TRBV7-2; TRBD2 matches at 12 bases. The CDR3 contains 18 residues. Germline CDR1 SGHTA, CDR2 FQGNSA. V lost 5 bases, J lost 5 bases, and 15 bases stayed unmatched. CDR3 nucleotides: TGTGCCAGCAGCCCAGGTCCTAGCGGGGGGGCATCTACGGAGACCCAGTACTTC. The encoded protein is CASSPGPSGGASTETQYF.